This TCR beta chain was recovered during a study of Tregs in tolerant kidney transplant recipients (dated by TCRdb to between 2018 and 2021). Turning to the overall study: TCRbeta sequencing was used in the study to identify donor-specific regulatory T cells before combined kidney and bone marrow transplantation, and the identified cells were then tracked after transplant. Several methods of expanding Tregs specific for an allogeneic donor were compared by TCRbeta repertoire sequencing in a few healthy controls. Results the study describes overall, beyond this receptor: Biological reproducibility was not examined directly, but technical replication error appeared to be minimal. Expanding Tregs with activated donor B cells appeared to identify the most biologically relevant and donor-specific TCRbeta repertoire. The study was constrained by small patient numbers, and validation of the findings is required in larger populations and under other immunosuppression protocols.

For TCRbeta CDR3 sequencing, genomic DNA from the sorted cells was extracted using the QIAGEN DNeasy Blood and Tissue Kit. High-throughput TCRbeta CDR3 sequencing was carried out commercially through immunoSEQ, with PCR amplification with bias correction and internal controls included. From the authors' description of their analysis: Unique productive TCRbeta sequences were defined by CDR3 nucleotide sequence where primers matched, and otherwise by CDR3 amino acid sequence together with Vbeta and Jbeta genes. To correct for sorting error, sequences found in more than one sorted population at a frequency ratio of 2:1 or less were discarded, and the remaining shared sequences were assigned to the population with the higher frequency. A sequence counted as donor-reactive if, in CFSE-low cells, the sequence had a frequency of at least 0.01% and was expanded at least 5-fold compared with unstimulated cells. Jensen-Shannon divergence calculated on the top 100 TCRbeta sequences ranked by frequency was used to measure repertoire divergence. For samples with multiple sequencing runs, sorting error was corrected separately for each run before the runs were pooled. Entries here come from immuneACCESS through TCRdb and include only in-frame sequences with V and J called. Some clones fail to appear in such tables; in the studies checked, an unresolved V gene covers under half of the shortfall, and the cause of the remainder is unknown. The V and J calls and clone size come from that table; D and trimming were worked out from the DNA. In all, the sample holds under 300,000 clones, and 80% to 85% of those were seen once. The top ten hold over 0.5% of the sample.

Unstimulated Tregs (CD4+CD25+CD127-), CD4+ non-Tregs (CD4+CD25-), CD4 and CD8 cells were FACS-sorted from thawed PBMCs. Healthy control blood was obtained either as purchased buffy coats or from healthy volunteers. Healthy control blood was separated into PBMCs by Ficoll density gradient and cryopreserved, and patient PBMCs were collected both before and after transplant. Reading the germline V gene gives CDR1 SGHAT and CDR2 FQNNGV. V is cut back by 5 bases and J by 6 bases, with 6 bases in the junction unmatched. The CDR3 holds 15 amino acids from the cysteine to the phenylalanine. The CDR3 DNA has 45 bases and is translated from base 1. This clone has only one observation. Its antigen specificity is not known. No much larger clonotype is one base removed from it; base qualities were not supplied.

This receptor chain uses TRBV11-2 and TRBJ2-2; 10 central bases correspond to TRBD2. The sequenced material came from CD4+ T cells from blood. The TCR sequence derives from a human donor in good health. The DNA sequence is TGTGCCAGCAGCCCCCCGGGACTAGCGTCCGGGGAGCTGTTTTTT. Its coded protein is CASSPPGLASGELFF.